This T cell receptor beta chain was recorded in a study of untreated major depressive disorder. The donors were all European-descended. From thawed PBMCs, CD4+ T cells were purified by negative selection. A remark on this clone: Its specificity is unknown.

General study points: Compared with controls, depressed patients showed more TRBV05-01 (Vbeta 5.1) usage in CD4+ T cells.

Clones were sequenced by immunoSEQ multiplex PCR, and TCRdb holds only the in-frame ones, with some missing. The sample lists under 15,000 clones, 85% to 95% occurring once. The CDR3 has 14 amino acids. Germline CDR1 reads GTSNPN; CDR2 reads SVGIG (reference sequence). V was pared by 3 bases and J by 6 bases, with 10 bases of the junction left unmatched. The genes are TRBV30 and TRBJ1-1; 7 nucleotides agree with TRBD1. This sequence originates from a young man with major depressive disorder. The sample taken for sequencing was CD4+ T cells from PBMCs. The CDR3 spells CAWSYDRERAEAFF. The CDR3 bases are TGTGCCTGGAGCTACGACAGGGAAAGAGCTGAAGCTTTCTTT. The variable domain in full, completed from reference TRBV30 and TRBJ1-1, reads SQTIHQWPATLVQPVGSPLSLECTVEGTSNPNLYWYRQAAGRGLQLLFYSVGIGQISSEVPQNLSASRPQDRQFILSSKKLLLSDSGFYLCAWSYDRERAEAFFGQGTRLTVV.